Below are 30 T cell receptor beta chains sequenced from a single sample in a study of T cells in Graves' hyperthyroidism and ophthalmopathy. Authors of the study amplified TCR beta CDR3 regions from RNA transcripts. When the TCR CDR3 underwent first-round RT-PCR, the HTBI primer set was used. TCRdb ran MiXCR on the multiplex PCR reads and lists one entry per CDR3 protein. The table records around 340,000 distinct CDR3 sequences, 11% to 15% of them present only once. Sequencing input: blood. The receptors were gathered from a woman aged 25 to 39 with Graves' hyperthyroidism.

The rearrangement links TRBV7-9 to TRBJ2-3, with D perhaps assigned TRBD1 or TRBD2 (6 bases each). Per germline, CDR1 SEHNR and CDR2 FQNEAQ (reference sequence). CDR3 length: 15 residues. V lost 5 bases and J lost 2, with 14 bases in between. CDR3 nucleotides: TGTGCCAGCAGCGGAAGGGGGGATTCCACAGATACGCAGTATTTT. This translates into CASSGRGDSTDTQYF.

Here the CDR3 reads CASSPYGKETQYF. In DNA, the CDR3 is TGCGCCAGTAGCCCCTATGGGAAAGAGACCCAGTACTTC. The V call is TRBV5-1, the J call TRBJ2-5; D unclear. V lost 8 bases and J lost 3, with 14 bases in between. The CDR3 extends over 13 amino acids. Germline CDR1 reads SGHRS; CDR2 reads YFSETQ.

This clonotype was counted many times. The V gene is TRBV12-3 or TRBV12-4, the J gene TRBJ2-1, with D maybe TRBD2 (5 bases). Trimming took off 5 bases at V and 5 bases at J, with 10 bases between the two ends. This CDR3 has 13 residues. In nucleotides, the CDR3 is TGTGCCAGCAGTCCTCGGACTCACAATGAGCAGTTCTTC. This sequence encodes CASSPRTHNEQFF.

The chain has TRBV6-1 and TRBJ2-7, with D unresolved. Germline CDR1 reads MNHNS; CDR2 reads SASEGT. V lost 6 bases and J 1 base, leaving 10 bases between the germline ends. This CDR3 contains 13 residues. Here the CDR3 reads CASSPRPSYEQYF. The CDR3 DNA reads TGTGCCAGCAGCCCCCGTCCATCCTACGAGCAGTACTTC.

In this sample, this clonotype turned up many times. This chain joins TRBV28 and TRBJ2-1; TRBD2 matches 10 bases. The CDR3 sequence is 15 residues long. Germline V gene data show CDR1 as MDHEN and CDR2 as SYDVKM. J gave up 10 bases and V 11 bases, and 17 bases lay outside the gene matches. Here the CDR3 reads CAAGPSGRGPGEQFF. CDR3 DNA sequence: TGTGCCGCGGGGCCGAGCGGGAGGGGCCCGGGGGAGCAGTTCTTC.

Remarks on this clonotype: This may stem from a read error, because a much larger clone lies one nucleotide away. The V call is TRBV28, the J call TRBJ1-5, with 9 bases identical to TRBD1. The CDR3 has 16 amino acids. Losses at the gene ends were 10 bases for V and 5 bases for J; bases not matched to a gene: 15. Germline V gene data show CDR1 as MDHEN and CDR2 as SYDVKM. CDR3: CANRPPGTGNYQPQHF. CDR3 sequence (DNA): TGTGCCAACAGACCCCCCGGGACAGGGAATTATCAGCCCCAGCATTTT. Drawing the rest from reference TRBV28 and TRBJ1-5, the complete variable domain is DVKVTQSSRYLVKRTGEKVFLECVQDMDHENMFWYRQDPGLGLRLIYFSYDVKMKEKGDIPEGYSVSREKKERFSLILESASTNQTSMYLCANRPPGTGNYQPQHFGDGTRLSIL.

This clonotype was observed many times. The chain carries TRBV25-1 and TRBJ2-7; D is uncertain. Trimming removed 5 bases at V and 6 bases at J, with 14 bases between. Germline lookup yields CDR1 MGHDK and CDR2 SYGVNS. CDR3 length equals 13 residues. The CDR3 here is CASSRTAAAEQYF. The CDR3 DNA reads TGTGCCAGCAGTCGAACGGCCGCTGCCGAGCAGTACTTC.

The rearrangement joins TRBV19 to TRBJ2-3; the D gene is possibly TRBD2 (6 bases). V dropped 5 bases and J dropped 4 bases, with 16 bases sitting between them. CDR3 length: 15 amino acids. Germline V gene sequence: CDR1 LNHDA, CDR2 SQIVND (reference sequence). The CDR3 region is CASSRRREGADTQYF. Written as DNA, the CDR3 is TGTGCCAGTAGTCGTCGGCGGGAAGGGGCAGATACGCAGTATTTT.

The chain employs TRBV12-3 or TRBV12-4 and TRBJ1-2; TRBD1 matches at 7 bases. The junction had 10 bases not matched to a gene; V was cut back by 5 bases and J by 4 bases. The CDR3 totals 15 residues. The CDR3 loop reads CASSPLGGAGYGYTF. In nucleotides, the CDR3 is TGTGCCAGCAGTCCCCTAGGGGGCGCGGGCTATGGCTACACCTTC.

The sample holds many counts of this clonotype. This chain links TRBV12-3 or TRBV12-4 with TRBJ2-7; TRBD2 matches at 8 bases. This CDR3 is 14 amino acids long. V dropped 8 bases and J dropped 2; count of bases not matched to a gene: 8. For the CDR3, the DNA is TGTGCCAGCTCCGGGAGGGCACGCCCCTACGAGCAGTACTTC. This gives the protein CASSGRARPYEQYF.

The chain couples TRBV24-1 to TRBJ2-2; D ambiguous. CDR3 length: 15 amino acids. V dropped 3 bases and J dropped 2 bases, with 9 bases sitting between them. Germline CDR1 reads KGHDR; CDR2 reads SFDVKD. CDR3 bases: TGTGCCACCAGTGATAGGGTTTCAAACACCGGGGAGCTGTTTTTT. Translation gives CATSDRVSNTGELFF.

This clonotype was observed at least ten times. V usage is TRBV28 and J usage is TRBJ2-3; D is uncertain. CDR1 is MDHEN, CDR2 SYDVKM, per germline. The CDR3 contains 14 residues. Trimming took 4 bases from V and 2 from J, leaving 10 bases between them. As DNA, the CDR3 is TGTGCCAGCAGTTCCCCGTCCCCCACAGATACGCAGTATTTT. The encoded protein is CASSSPSPTDTQYF.

In its sample, this clonotype was seen many times. V usage is TRBV11-2 and J usage is TRBJ2-7, with TRBD1 matching 7 bases. Germline V gene lookup returns CDR1 SGHAT and CDR2 FQNNGV. The CDR3 is made up of 15 amino acids. V shed 0 bases and J 2 bases; nucleotides not matched to a gene: 4. The CDR3 region has the DNA TGTGCCAGCAGCTTAGATTCCGGGACAGCCTACGAGCAGTACTTC. Translating it yields CASSLDSGTAYEQYF.

The rearrangement joins TRBV4-3 to TRBJ2-7; tentative D call: TRBD2 (7 bases). V gave up 0 bases and J gave up 4 bases, with 13 bases separating them. The CDR3 is 15 amino acids. Germline CDR1 is LGHNA and CDR2 is YSLEER. This chain's CDR3 is CASSQDVGGTYEQYF. The CDR3 region has the DNA TGCGCCAGCAGCCAAGACGTCGGGGGGACATACGAGCAGTACTTC.

In this sample, this clonotype turned up many times. The V gene is TRBV6-1, the J gene TRBJ2-4; D gene uncertain. Between the trimmed V and J ends, which lost 3 bases and 0 bases, there was a span of 12 bases. The CDR3 consists of 16 residues. Looked up from germline, CDR1 is MNHNS and CDR2 is SASEGT. The CDR3: CASSDFWWLAKNIQYF. The DNA of the CDR3 is TGTGCCAGCAGTGATTTTTGGTGGCTAGCCAAAAACATTCAGTACTTC.

This chain links TRBV20-1 with TRBJ2-4; TRBD2 agrees at 7 bases. J was trimmed by 8 bases and V by 1 base; bases with no gene match: 11. The CDR3 spans 15 residues. The germline V gene has CDR1 DFQATT and CDR2 SNEGSKA (reference sequence). CDR3 amino acids: CSARGGGGWQDIQYF. Here the CDR3 DNA reads TGCAGTGCTAGAGGAGGCGGGGGTTGGCAGGACATTCAGTACTTC.

This clonotype has just a few counts. The chain carries TRBV28 and TRBJ2-5; no clear D gene. CDR3 length: 15 amino acids. With 4 bases removed from V and 7 bases from J, the gap between germline ends came to 19 bases. Germline V gives CDR1 MDHEN, CDR2 SYDVKM. CDR3 in amino acids: CASSSNLGPNRTQYF. DNA of the CDR3: TGTGCCAGCAGTTCAAATTTAGGCCCTAATCGGACCCAGTACTTC.

This clonotype was detected ten times or more. The chain uses TRBV28 and TRBJ2-1; 7 nucleotides line up with TRBD1. Germline V gene lookup returns CDR1 MDHEN and CDR2 SYDVKM. The CDR3 has 16 residues. Germline trimming cut 4 bases from V and 2 bases from J; bases unmatched to any gene: 8. For the CDR3, the DNA is TGTGCCAGCAGTTCTGAACAGGGGTTTCCCTACAATGAGCAGTTCTTC. Amino acids: CASSSEQGFPYNEQFF.

This clonotype occurred many times. The J gene is TRBJ2-3, the V gene TRBV11-2, with 12 nucleotides matching TRBD2. The CDR3 covers 15 residues. Losses at the gene ends were 4 bases for V and 5 bases for J; bases not matched to a gene: 4. From germline, CDR1 is SGHAT and CDR2 FQNNGV. The CDR3 region has the DNA TGTGCCAGCAGCTCCCTAGCGGGAGGGGTAGATACGCAGTATTTT. Its translation: CASSSLAGGVDTQYF. The full variable domain, its missing parts supplied by reference TRBV11-2 and TRBJ2-3, is EAGVAQSPRYKIIEKRQSVAFWCNPISGHATLYWYQQILGQGPKLLIQFQNNGVVDDSQLPKDRFSAERLKGVDSTLKIQPAKLEDSAVYLCASSSLAGGVDTQYFGPGTRLTVL.

This chain's CDR3 is CASSDVRGANYGYTF. CDR3 DNA sequence: TGTGCCAGCAGTGACGTTCGGGGAGCTAACTATGGCTACACCTTC. The genes are TRBV14 and TRBJ1-2, with no clear D. Trimming removed 6 bases at V and 0 bases at J, with 14 bases between. The CDR3 is made up of 15 amino acids. Germline V gives CDR1 SGHDN, CDR2 FVKESK.

V usage is TRBV30 and J usage is TRBJ2-4; the D gene is possibly TRBD1 (6 bases). Trimming took 0 bases from V and 6 from J, leaving 12 bases between them. This CDR3 contains 14 residues. In germline, CDR1 is GTSNPN, CDR2 SVGIG (reference sequence). DNA for the CDR3: TGTGCCTGGAGTGTAGGGGGACGGGGAAACATTCAGTACTTC. This translates into CAWSVGGRGNIQYF. Using reference TRBV30 and TRBJ2-4 for the parts outside the CDR3, the full variable domain is SQTIHQWPATLVQPVGSPLSLECTVEGTSNPNLYWYRQAAGRGLQLLFYSVGIGQISSEVPQNLSASRPQDRQFILSSKKLLLSDSGFYLCAWSVGGRGNIQYFGAGTRLSVL.

The chain has TRBV18 and TRBJ2-3; 8 bases fit TRBD2. This CDR3 is 16 amino acids long. V dropped 0 bases and J dropped 5; count of bases not matched to a gene: 7. Germline V CDR1 and CDR2: KGHSH, LQKENI. The CDR3 loop reads CASSPPSGRAIDTQYF. The DNA of the CDR3 is TGTGCCAGCTCACCACCGTCCGGGAGGGCCATAGATACGCAGTATTTT. The whole variable domain, remainder taken from reference TRBV18 and TRBJ2-3, is NAGVMQNPRHLVRRRGQEARLRCSPMKGHSHVYWYRQLPEEGLKFMVYLQKENIIDESGMPKERFSAEFPKEGPSILRIQQVVRGDSAAYFCASSPPSGRAIDTQYFGPGTRLTVL.

This clonotype was seen at least ten times. The chain has TRBV12-5 and TRBJ2-5, with D uncertain. V lost 5 bases to trimming and J lost 1 base, with 17 bases between them. CDR1 is LGHNT and CDR2 is FRNRAP in the germline V gene. The CDR3 covers 16 residues. CDR3 in amino acids: CASGDPPWAAQETQYF. CDR3 sequence (DNA): TGTGCTAGTGGTGACCCCCCTTGGGCAGCCCAAGAGACCCAGTACTTC.

The chain links TRBV6-5 to TRBJ1-1, with D uncertain. This CDR3 has 14 residues. CDR1 is MNHEY, CDR2 SVGAGI, per germline. Trimming stripped 0 bases from V and 4 bases from J, with 9 bases between. CDR3: CASSYSPGPTEAFF. The CDR3 nucleotides read TGTGCCAGCAGTTACTCGCCCGGGCCCACTGAAGCTTTCTTT.

J is TRBJ2-2 and V is TRBV4-3, with D possibly being TRBD1 (6 bases). Germline V lookup: CDR1 LGHNA, CDR2 YSLEER. The CDR3 contains 14 residues. Trimming took off 5 bases at V and 1 base at J, with 8 bases between the two ends. CDR3 nucleotides: TGCGCCAGCAGCGAGGACAGGAACACCGGGGAGCTGTTTTTT. Residues: CASSEDRNTGELFF.

A single count supports this clonotype. The gene calls are TRBV9 and TRBJ2-7; 9 nucleotides agree with TRBD2. CDR1 and CDR2 from the germline V gene are SGDLS and YYNGEE. Trimming took 4 bases from V and 6 from J; bases not matched to a gene: 8. The CDR3 contains 14 residues. The DNA of the CDR3 is TGTGCCAGCAGCCCCGGGACTAGCTCTGGCGAGCAGTACTTC. Amino acids: CASSPGTSSGEQYF.

This clonotype has ten or more counts. The chain uses TRBV9 and TRBJ2-7; 10 nucleotides agree with TRBD2. Germline lookup yields CDR1 SGDLS and CDR2 YYNGEE. J gave up 5 bases and V 3 bases, and 8 bases lay outside the gene matches. This CDR3 is built from 15 residues. DNA of the CDR3: TGTGCCAGCAGCGCCCGGGCTAGCGGGAGAGACGAGCAGTACTTC. It encodes CASSARASGRDEQYF.

This chain connects TRBV7-9 to TRBJ2-5, with D uncertain. The V gene's germline CDR1 is SEHNR and CDR2 FQNEAQ (reference sequence). CDR3 size: 14 residues. V was clipped by 2 bases and J by 2 bases, with 9 bases between them. CDR3 coding DNA: TGTGCCAGCAGCTTAAGGGCAGTTCAAGAGACCCAGTACTTC. Translated: CASSLRAVQETQYF.

This chain connects TRBV29-1 to TRBJ2-2, with D possibly being TRBD2 (6 bases). Germline CDR1 is SQVTM and CDR2 is ANQGSEA. V was trimmed by 3 bases and J by 3 bases, leaving 8 bases between them. The CDR3 spans 13 residues. In DNA, the CDR3 is TGCAGCGTTGAGGAGCGGGACACCGGGGAGCTGTTTTTT. This translates into CSVEERDTGELFF.

The chain uses TRBV29-1 and TRBJ1-2, with no clear D. CDR3 length equals 12 residues. Trimming removed 8 bases at V and 7 bases at J, with 17 bases between. The V gene's germline CDR1 is SQVTM and CDR2 ANQGSEA. The CDR3 sequence is CSPDLREVGYTF. For the CDR3, the DNA is TGCAGCCCTGACCTGAGGGAGGTTGGCTACACCTTC. Supplemented by reference TRBV29-1 and TRBJ1-2, the full variable domain reads SAVISQKPSRDICQRGTSLTIQCQVDSQVTMMFWYRQQPGQSLTLIATANQGSEATYESGFVIDKFPISRPNLTFSTLTVSNMSPEDSSIYLCSPDLREVGYTFGSGTRLTVV.